This T cell receptor beta chain was sequenced for a study of blood T cell repertoires in COVID-19. Study summary: Specimens from acute and convalescent COVID-19 originated in the United States, Italy and Spain. Sources were T cells, B-cell-depleted T cells, or PBMCs; the material itself was cDNA or gDNA.

In the original processing: Amplification of reference gene primers provided the estimated nucleated cell counts. The assay was immunoSEQ multiplex PCR, and TCRdb's table has in-frame clones only and misses some. V, J and clone size were drawn from that table, and D and trimming were deduced from the DNA. The table lists approximately 150,000 clones, 60% to 85% of them singletons. This CDR3 spans 17 amino acids. With 4 bases removed from V and 0 bases from J, the gap between germline ends came to 15 bases. The germline V gene has CDR1 KGHDR and CDR2 SFDVKD. This clonotype was obtained from a woman aged 55-70 years with COVID-19, enrolled during active disease. Sequenced material: peripheral blood. This chain uses TRBV24-1 with TRBJ2-1; D is perhaps TRBD2 (6 bases). This CDR3 is CATSDSPVGGSYNEQFF. DNA for the CDR3: TGTGCCACCAGTGACTCGCCAGTGGGGGGCTCCTACAATGAGCAGTTCTTC.